The 5 T cell receptor beta chains given below trace back to one sample, sequenced in a study of blood T cell repertoires in COVID-19. The protocol was immunoSEQ multiplex PCR, while the TCRdb copy is restricted to in-frame clones and leaves out a portion. The sample lists over 300,000 clones, roughly 90% occurring once. Sequenced material: PBMCs or T cells enriched from blood (not recorded which). Receptors originate from a woman between 25 and 40 years old with acute COVID-19.

The chain joins TRBV5-1 to TRBJ2-7, with 9 bases lining up with TRBD1. This CDR3 is 16 amino acids long. Trimming took 4 bases from V and 1 from J; bases not matched to a gene: 9. Germline V gives CDR1 SGHRS, CDR2 YFSETQ. CDR3 nucleotides: TGCGCCAGCAGCCTGCGACCGGGACAGGGATCCTACGAGCAGTACTTC. It is translated as CASSLRPGQGSYEQYF.

This chain uses TRBV7-2 with TRBJ1-1; 8 nucleotides match TRBD1. Per germline, CDR1 SGHTA and CDR2 FQGNSA. CDR3 size: 14 residues. J lost 4 bases, V lost 4 bases, and 5 bases had no gene match. The DNA of the CDR3 is TGTGCCAGCAGCTCCTTGGACAGGGCCACTGAAGCTTTCTTT. As protein: CASSSLDRATEAFF. The full variable domain, its missing parts supplied by reference TRBV7-2 and TRBJ1-1, is GAGVSQSPSNKVTEKGKDVELRCDPISGHTALYWYRQSLGQGLEFLIYFQGNSAPDKSGLPSDRFSAERTGGSVSTLTIQRTQQEDSAVYLCASSSLDRATEAFFGQGTRLTVV.

On this clone: The sample holds other DNA sequences that translate to the same CDR3. The rearrangement links TRBV5-8 to TRBJ1-1; D unresolved. The CDR3 covers 14 residues. Germline V lookup: CDR1 SGHTS, CDR2 YDEGEE. V was pared by 5 bases and J by 1 base, with 12 bases between. The CDR3 is CASSLVGTNTEAFF. The CDR3, as DNA: TGTGCCAGCAGTCTAGTAGGAACGAACACTGAAGCTTTCTTT.

This clone was recorded once. This rearrangement joins TRBV4-1 to TRBJ1-4; D may be TRBD1 (5 bases). Trimming pared 1 base from V and 7 bases from J, leaving 10 bases between. The CDR3 contains 14 residues. In germline, CDR1 is MGHRA, CDR2 YSYEKL. The CDR3 DNA follows: TGCGCCAGCAGCCAAGGGGGGGTAGGTGAAAAACTGTTTTTT. It specifies CASSQGGVGEKLFF.

V and J are TRBV5-1 and TRBJ1-2; TRBD1 matches at 7 bases. V lost 3 bases and J lost 5; bases outside the gene matches: 4. The CDR3 has 13 amino acids. Germline V CDR1 and CDR2: SGHRS, YFSETQ. As DNA, the CDR3 is TGCGCCAGCAGCTCACAGGGGAGGTATGGCTACACCTTC. It translates to CASSSQGRYGYTF. Looking up the rest from reference TRBV5-1 and TRBJ1-2 gives the full variable domain: KAGVTQTPRYLIKTRGQQVTLSCSPISGHRSVSWYQQTPGQGLQFLFEYFSETQRNKGNFPGRFSGRQFSNSRSEMNVSTLELGDSALYLCASSSQGRYGYTFGSGTRLTVV.